This passage covers 14 T cell receptor beta chains from one sample sequenced in a study of vaccination and CD4 T cells after COVID-19. Noted time point: late sampling 161 to 241 days after vaccination in three convalescent patients. Treatment of the sample: approximately 9-day PBMC culture with coronavirus spike peptide pools or control peptides (ViraFEST assay). Their specific antigens are unknown. The Oncomine TCR Beta short-read assay generated sequence data from the DNA of cultured CD4+ T cells. TCRdb processed the PCR reads anew with MiXCR; each CDR3 protein has one entry. Here the sample spans tens of thousands of distinct CDR3 sequences, about 40% being singletons. Sequenced here: CD4+ T cells from blood, cultured in vitro, sampled about 7 months after SARS-CoV-2 vaccination. Every receptor here comes from a human donor who had recovered from COVID-19.

This rearrangement joins TRBV12-3 or TRBV12-4 to TRBJ2-5, with 10 bases that match TRBD2. Trimming took 6 bases from V and 6 from J; bases not matched to a gene: 10. The CDR3 covers 15 residues. The CDR3 reads CASSRSGRAVQTQYF. The CDR3 coding sequence is TGTGCCAGCAGCAGGAGCGGGAGGGCCGTCCAGACCCAGTACTTC.

Turning to this clonotype: The germline gene is not matched at one end of the junction; a read error may be the cause. This sequence joins TRBV5-4 and TRBJ1-6; weak D call: TRBD1 (6 bases). The CDR3 loop spans 18 amino acids. Germline assignment: CDR1 SGHNT and CDR2 YYREEE (reference sequence). The CDR3 is CASSSDMSTRGTNSSLHF. The CDR3 nucleotides are TGTGCCAGCAGCTCCGACATGTCGACCAGGGGTACTAATTCATCCCTCCACTTT.

This CDR3 is CSALAGGLSLGEQYF. CDR3 in DNA: TGCAGTGCGCTAGCGGGAGGGCTTAGTCTGGGGGAGCAGTACTTC. The chain has TRBV20-1 and TRBJ2-7; 12 nucleotides agree with TRBD2. Looked up from germline, CDR1 is DFQATT and CDR2 is SNEGSKA (reference sequence). J lost 7 bases, V lost 6 bases, and 13 bases had no gene match. The CDR3 spans 15 residues.

The J gene is TRBJ2-5, the V gene TRBV5-4; D unclear. From germline, CDR1 is SGHNT and CDR2 YYREEE (reference sequence). The CDR3 extends over 12 amino acids. Between the trimmed V and J ends, which lost 1 base and 5 bases, there was a span of 6 bases. The CDR3 loop reads CASSLIQETQYF. CDR3 DNA sequence: TGTGCCAGCAGCTTGATTCAGGAGACCCAGTACTTC. Using reference TRBV5-4 and TRBJ2-5 for the parts outside the CDR3, the full variable domain is ETGVTQSPTHLIKTRGQQVTLRCSSQSGHNTVSWYQQALGQGPQFIFQYYREEENGRGNFPPRFSGLQFPNYSSELNVNALELDDSALYLCASSLIQETQYFGPGTRLLVL.

V and J are TRBV5-4 and TRBJ1-1; 9 positions match TRBD1. There are 16 residues in the CDR3. The germline CDR1 and CDR2 sequences are SGHNT and YYREEE (reference sequence). After removal of 3 bases from V and 0 bases from J, the junction contained 6 bases not matched to a gene. CDR3 region: CASSSRQGGMNTEAFF. CDR3 nucleotides: TGTGCCAGCAGCTCGCGACAGGGGGGAATGAACACTGAAGCTTTCTTT.

With respect to this clonotype: One end of the junction fails to match germline, which may point to a read error. The V gene is TRBV5-4, the J gene TRBJ2-7; no firm D call. Looked up from germline, CDR1 is SGHNT and CDR2 is YYREEE (reference sequence). This CDR3 contains 12 residues. The DNA for the CDR3 is TGTGCCAGCAGCTTGAACTCCTGCGAGCAGTACTTC. Protein: CASSLNSCEQYF.

The chain recombines TRBV2 with TRBJ2-7; 10 positions match TRBD2. Germline V lookup: CDR1 SNHLY, CDR2 FYNNEI. V gave up 7 bases and J gave up 2 bases; unmatched junction bases: 8. The CDR3 covers 15 residues. CDR3 DNA sequence: TGTGCCAGCACTAGGAAGCGGGAGGGCCCCTACGAGCAGTACTTC. Amino acids: CASTRKREGPYEQYF.

The chain recombines TRBV7-2 with TRBJ2-2, with D hard to call. CDR1 and CDR2 from the germline V gene are SGHTA and FQGNSA. Trimming took 2 bases from V and 2 from J, leaving 12 bases between them. CDR3 length equals 16 residues. The CDR3 nucleotides read TGTGCCAGCAGCTTATCCTCCAACCTCAACACCGGGGAGCTGTTTTTT. The encoded protein is CASSLSSNLNTGELFF.

This chain's CDR3 is CASSPEGRETQYF. The CDR3 DNA reads TGTGCCAGCAGCCCCGAGGGCCGGGAGACCCAGTACTTC. The chain couples TRBV7-2 to TRBJ2-5, with D perhaps matching TRBD2 (5 bases). This CDR3 has 13 residues. The V end lost 5 bases, the J end lost 5 bases, and 12 bases lay between the germline ends. Germline CDR1 SGHTA, CDR2 FQGNSA.

This sequence joins TRBV28 and TRBJ2-3; D gene ambiguous. The CDR3 loop spans 14 amino acids. The germline CDR1 and CDR2 sequences are MDHEN and SYDVKM. Trimming pared 2 bases from V and 1 base from J, leaving 7 bases between. CDR3 in DNA: TGTGCCAGCAGTTTAAGAGGTGGCACAGATACGCAGTATTTT. Translating gives CASSLRGGTDTQYF.

This clonotype was seen only a few times. The chain links TRBV10-3 to TRBJ1-6; TRBD1 might be the D (5 bases). V lost 7 bases, J lost 7 bases, and 11 bases lay in between. Germline V CDR1 and CDR2: ENHRY, SYGVKD. The CDR3 length is 13 residues. The CDR3, as DNA: TGTGCCATCAACGGGGGGTTGAATTCACCCCTCCACTTT. Its protein product is CAINGGLNSPLHF.

The DNA for the CDR3 is TGCAGTGCTAGAGATAAACTACAGGGTTGGGCCGGGGAGCTGTTTTTT. This gives the protein CSARDKLQGWAGELFF. This sequence joins TRBV20-1 and TRBJ2-2; D may be TRBD1 (6 bases). The CDR3 totals 16 residues. CDR1 is DFQATT and CDR2 is SNEGSKA in the germline V gene (reference sequence). V lost 0 bases to trimming and J lost 6 bases, with 17 bases between them.

As for this clonotype: Possible read error: a much larger clone is one base away. This sequence joins TRBV6-4 and TRBJ2-5, with TRBD2 identical over 11 bases. This CDR3 region has 16 residues. The germline gives CDR1 MRHNA, CDR2 SNTAGT. Written as DNA, the CDR3 is TGTGCCAACAGTTCGGGACTAGCGGTTTACCAAGAGACCCAGTACTTC. Translated: CANSSGLAVYQETQYF.

The genes are TRBV20-1 and TRBJ1-2, with TRBD1 identical over 8 bases. The J segment lost 5 bases and the V segment lost 5 bases, leaving 7 bases of the junction unmatched. This CDR3 contains 13 residues. Germline V gene lookup returns CDR1 DFQATT and CDR2 SNEGSKA (reference sequence). This chain's CDR3 is CSAASTGEYGYTF. The DNA for the CDR3 is TGCAGTGCTGCTTCGACAGGGGAGTATGGCTACACCTTC.